The 26 T cell receptor beta chains below all came from one sample that was sequenced in a study of blood T cell repertoires in COVID-19. Libraries were prepared by immunoSEQ multiplex PCR; TCRdb keeps only in-frame clonotypes and omits some of them. The table includes roughly 72,000 clones, around 90% detected once. The sequenced material came from peripheral blood. The source of these receptors is a human donor in a cohort sampled during active COVID-19.

This sequence joins TRBV7-8 and TRBJ1-5; weak D call: TRBD1 (5 bases). The V and J ends lost 0 bases and 6 bases respectively, with 9 bases between them. This CDR3 spans 14 amino acids. Germline values: CDR1 SGHVS, CDR2 FQNEAQ. The CDR3 spells CASSLATGGQPQHF. In DNA form, the CDR3 reads TGTGCCAGCAGCTTAGCCACGGGGGGTCAGCCCCAGCATTTT.

CDR3 loop: CASSNTDTQYF. The CDR3 DNA sequence: TGTGCCAGCTCTAACACAGATACGCAGTATTTT. The gene calls are TRBV6-5 and TRBJ2-3; D gene ambiguous. The CDR3 contains 11 residues. V was trimmed by 8 bases and J by 2 bases, leaving 5 bases between them. From germline, CDR1 is MNHEY and CDR2 SVGAGI.

The genes are TRBV7-9 and TRBJ2-6, with 8 bases lining up with TRBD1. CDR1 is SEHNR and CDR2 is FQNEAQ in the germline V gene (reference sequence). With 2 bases clipped from V and 2 bases from J, the junction kept 8 bases outside the gene matches. This CDR3 has 18 residues. In DNA, the CDR3 is TGTGCCAGCAGCTTAAAGGGACAGGAATCCGCTGGGGCCAACGTCCTGACTTTC. Translating gives CASSLKGQESAGANVLTF.

J is TRBJ2-3 and V is TRBV9, with D unclear. V dropped 1 base and J dropped 1 base, with 16 bases sitting between them. The CDR3 runs to 17 residues. From germline, CDR1 is SGDLS and CDR2 YYNGEE. In nucleotides, the CDR3 is TGTGCCAGCAGCGTAACCCTGGATTCTCGGGGCACAGATACGCAGTATTTT. It is translated as CASSVTLDSRGTDTQYF.

V gene TRBV5-1 combines with J gene TRBJ1-2; D remains unclear. The V end was cut by 0 bases, the J end by 4 bases, with 13 bases between. The CDR3 loop spans 15 amino acids. Germline V gene data show CDR1 as SGHRS and CDR2 as YFSETQ. In DNA form, the CDR3 reads TGCGCCAGCAGCTTGGATGGCGGGCACAGCTATGGCTACACCTTC. Translating it yields CASSLDGGHSYGYTF.

The chain recombines TRBV15 with TRBJ2-3; TRBD1 aligns across 9 bases. The CDR3 length is 16 residues. Germline V CDR1 and CDR2: LNHNV, YYDKDF (reference sequence). Unmatched junction bases numbered 8, after V lost 4 bases and J lost 3 bases. The CDR3 region has the DNA TGTGCCACCAGCACCCCCACAGGGGGCGCGACAGATACGCAGTATTTT. Translation: CATSTPTGGATDTQYF.

The chain recombines TRBV3-1 (or the pseudogene TRBV3-2) with TRBJ2-7; 9 bases map to TRBD1. The CDR3 spans 16 residues. Germline V gives CDR1 LGHDT, CDR2 YNNKEL (reference sequence). J gave up 4 bases and V 2 bases, and 9 bases lay outside the gene matches. The CDR3 spells CASSQSLQGAGYEQYF. The CDR3 DNA reads as TGTGCCAGCAGCCAAAGCCTACAGGGGGCGGGGTACGAGCAGTACTTC.

This chain uses TRBV2 with TRBJ2-1; 9 bases align to TRBD1. Trimming removed 7 bases from V and 6 bases from J; junction bases left unmatched: 4. The length of the CDR3 is 13 residues. Germline-derived CDR1 and CDR2 are SNHLY and FYNNEI. Here the CDR3 reads CASTGQGGNEQFF. In DNA, the CDR3 is TGTGCCAGCACGGGACAGGGTGGCAATGAGCAGTTCTTC.

The chain has TRBV5-4 and TRBJ2-7; 8 bases are shared with TRBD2. The CDR3 contains 14 residues. Germline CDR1 and CDR2: SGHNT and YYREEE (reference sequence). Trimming cost V 3 bases and J 2 bases; bases outside gene matches: 4. The CDR3, as DNA: TGTGCCAGCAGCTCCTTAGCGGGGCCCTACGAGCAGTACTTC. It specifies CASSSLAGPYEQYF.

This chain links TRBV5-4 with TRBJ2-3, with 13 bases fitting TRBD2. Trimming cost V 4 bases and J 3 bases; bases outside gene matches: 5. This CDR3 is 16 amino acids long. Per germline, CDR1 SGHNT and CDR2 YYREEE (reference sequence). The CDR3 sequence is CASSQPTSGRTDTQYF. For the CDR3, the DNA is TGTGCCAGCAGCCAGCCGACTAGCGGGAGGACAGATACGCAGTATTTT.

A few counts support this clone. The chain is built from TRBV20-1 and TRBJ2-7; perhaps TRBD1 as D (5 bases). V was cut by 3 bases and J by 4 bases, with 19 bases left in between. CDR1 and CDR2 from the germline V gene are DFQATT and SNEGSKA (reference sequence). The CDR3 sequence is 15 residues long. The DNA for the CDR3 is TGCAGTGCTAGTGTAGGGGCCGCTGGTGATTACGAGCAGTACTTC. This translates into CSASVGAAGDYEQYF.

V and J are TRBV5-1 and TRBJ1-4; D is possibly TRBD1 (6 bases). Germline assignment: CDR1 SGHRS and CDR2 YFSETQ. The CDR3 contains 15 residues. Deletions cut 0 bases from V and 7 bases from J, with 13 bases between. The CDR3 DNA follows: TGCGCCAGCAGCTTGGGGTCAGGGGCGGCTGAAAAACTGTTTTTT. This translates into CASSLGSGAAEKLFF.

The chain employs TRBV14 and TRBJ2-7, with a possible D match to TRBD2 (5 bases). Trimming removed 0 bases at V and 0 bases at J, with 12 bases between. This CDR3 has 16 amino acids. The germline V gene has CDR1 SGHDN and CDR2 FVKESK. The CDR3 bases are TGTGCCAGCAGCCAAGATCACGGGGATTACTCCTACGAGCAGTACTTC. Its protein product is CASSQDHGDYSYEQYF.

In its sample, this clone was seen once. In DNA, the CDR3 is TGTGCCAGCAGTGAATCGAGGATCGGGACCCAGTACTTC. Encoded protein: CASSESRIGTQYF. V usage is TRBV25-1 and J usage is TRBJ2-5; no clear D. Deletions cut 1 base from V and 7 bases from J, with 10 bases between. This CDR3 has 13 amino acids. Germline V gives CDR1 MGHDK, CDR2 SYGVNS. The variable domain in full, completed from reference TRBV25-1 and TRBJ2-5, reads EADIYQTPRYLVIGTGKKITLECSQTMGHDKMYWYQQDPGMELHLIHYSYGVNSTEKGDLSSESTVSRIRTEHFPLTLESARPSHTSQYLCASSESRIGTQYFGPGTRLLVL.

The chain carries TRBV29-1 and TRBJ2-1; 7 bases line up with TRBD1. Trimming cost V 6 bases and J 0 bases; bases outside gene matches: 5. The V gene's germline CDR1 is SQVTM and CDR2 ANQGSEA. This CDR3 has 14 residues. In DNA form, the CDR3 reads TGCAGCGTCCGAGGACAGGTCTCCTACAATGAGCAGTTCTTC. Residues: CSVRGQVSYNEQFF.

This chain uses TRBV4-2 with TRBJ2-7; D might be TRBD1 (6 bases). Germline CDR1 and CDR2: LGHNA and YNFKEQ. CDR3 length: 13 residues. V was cut by 0 bases and J by 6 bases, with 9 bases left in between. The CDR3 protein is CASSQETGSEQYF. Here the CDR3 DNA reads TGTGCCAGCAGCCAAGAAACAGGGAGCGAGCAGTACTTC.

The CDR3 DNA sequence: TGTGCCAGCAGCCTCCGACAGGGGGGCTCTGGAAACACCATATATTTT. Translating gives CASSLRQGGSGNTIYF. The gene calls are TRBV11-2 and TRBJ1-3, with TRBD1 matching 9 bases. V shed 5 bases, J shed 0 bases, and the junction held 5 bases outside the gene matches. CDR1 and CDR2 from the germline V gene are SGHAT and FQNNGV. This CDR3 is built from 16 residues.

The rearrangement links TRBV10-3 to TRBJ1-5, with 8 bases matching TRBD1. The J segment lost 7 bases and the V segment lost 0 bases, leaving 11 bases of the junction unmatched. This CDR3 region has 17 residues. Germline CDR1 ENHRY, CDR2 SYGVKD. CDR3: CAISESTGAGAEQPQHF. The CDR3 nucleotides read TGTGCCATCAGTGAGTCGACAGGGGCTGGGGCGGAACAGCCCCAGCATTTT.

V and J are TRBV7-9 and TRBJ1-4; D is unresolved. Trimming pared 5 bases from V and 8 bases from J, leaving 18 bases between. Germline V gene sequence: CDR1 SEHNR, CDR2 FQNEAQ (reference sequence). The CDR3 is made up of 15 amino acids. CDR3 sequence: CASSVGPGGGEKLFF. In DNA form, the CDR3 reads TGTGCCAGCAGCGTTGGACCAGGCGGAGGGGAAAAACTGTTTTTT.

This sequence joins TRBV19 and TRBJ1-6, with TRBD1 identical over 8 bases. The V and J ends lost 7 bases and 7 bases, in that order; junction bases with no gene match: 3. Germline V CDR1 and CDR2: LNHDA, SQIVND (reference sequence). CDR3 length: 13 residues. The CDR3 DNA is TGTGCCAGTAACGACAGGGGAAATTCACCCCTCCACTTT. It encodes CASNDRGNSPLHF. The variable domain in full, completed from reference TRBV19 and TRBJ1-6, reads DGGITQSPKYLFRKEGQNVTLSCEQNLNHDAMYWYRQDPGQGLRLIYYSQIVNDFQKGDIAEGYSVSREKKESFPLTVTSAQKNPTAFYLCASNDRGNSPLHFGNGTRLTVT.

V gene TRBV11-2 combines with J gene TRBJ2-7, with TRBD1 matching over 7 bases. This CDR3 spans 14 amino acids. Germline lookup yields CDR1 SGHAT and CDR2 FQNNGV. V was clipped by 2 bases and J by 2 bases; unmatched bases: 3. The CDR3: CASSLLQGAYEQYF. DNA of the CDR3: TGTGCCAGCAGCTTATTGCAGGGGGCCTACGAGCAGTACTTC.

The V call is TRBV7-2, the J call TRBJ1-5, with D possibly TRBD1 on 6 matching bases. The CDR3 spans 16 residues. The V end lost 1 base, the J end lost 3 bases, and 13 bases lay between the germline ends. Germline V lookup: CDR1 SGHTA, CDR2 FQGNSA. CDR3 residues: CASSLVPGTTNQPQHF. CDR3 nucleotide sequence: TGTGCCAGCAGCTTAGTTCCCGGGACAACCAATCAGCCCCAGCATTTT.

V gene TRBV6-1 combines with J gene TRBJ2-1; a possible D gene is TRBD2 (6 bases). The CDR3 length is 12 residues. With 2 bases removed from V and 13 bases from J, the gap between germline ends came to 12 bases. Germline V gene data show CDR1 as MNHNS and CDR2 as SASEGT. This CDR3 is CASSEIRRVQFF. In nucleotides, the CDR3 is TGTGCCAGCAGTGAAATTAGGAGGGTCCAGTTCTTC.

The count of this clone is one. V usage is TRBV5-1 and J usage is TRBJ2-7; 8 nucleotides agree with TRBD2. Trimming took 4 bases from V and 3 from J; bases not matched to a gene: 15. Germline-derived CDR1 and CDR2 are SGHRS and YFSETQ. This CDR3 is built from 17 residues. This chain's CDR3 is CASSPSGGRILSYEQYF. CDR3 bases: TGCGCCAGCAGCCCCAGCGGCGGGAGGATTCTGAGCTACGAGCAGTACTTC.

This clone was seen just once. This sequence joins TRBV7-9 and TRBJ1-2, with a weak D call TRBD1 (6 bases). Germline V CDR1 and CDR2: SEHNR, FQNEAQ (reference sequence). The ends were cut back, 5 bases at V and 0 bases at J, with 16 bases in the middle. This CDR3 has 16 residues. The CDR3 DNA is TGTGCCAGCAGCCCGGAGAGGGACAACCCTAACTATGGCTACACCTTC. This gives the protein CASSPERDNPNYGYTF. Full variable domain (rest looked up from reference TRBV7-9 and TRBJ1-2): DTGVSQNPRHKITKRGQNVTFRCDPISEHNRLYWYRQTLGQGPEFLTYFQNEAQLEKSRLLSDRFSAERPKGSFSTLEIQRTEQGDSAMYLCASSPERDNPNYGYTFGSGTRLTVV.

The chain joins TRBV5-5 to TRBJ2-2; D ambiguous. CDR1 and CDR2 from the germline V gene are SGHKS and YYEKEE (reference sequence). V was pared by 2 bases and J by 3 bases, with 11 bases between. The CDR3 has 15 residues. The CDR3 nucleotides are TGTGCCAGCAGCTTAAGAAGCGTTGACACCGGGGAGCTGTTTTTT. The encoded protein is CASSLRSVDTGELFF.